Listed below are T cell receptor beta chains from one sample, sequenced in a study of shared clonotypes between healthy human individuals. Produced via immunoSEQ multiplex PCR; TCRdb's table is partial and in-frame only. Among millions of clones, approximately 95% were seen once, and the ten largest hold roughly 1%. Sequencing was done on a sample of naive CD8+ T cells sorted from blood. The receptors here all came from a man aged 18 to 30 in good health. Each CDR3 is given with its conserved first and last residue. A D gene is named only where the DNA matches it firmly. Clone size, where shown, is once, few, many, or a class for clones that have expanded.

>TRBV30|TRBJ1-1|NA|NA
CAWSVLGLGGTEAFF
TGTGCCTGGAGCGTTCTGGGACTGGGCGGCACTGAAGCTTTCTTT
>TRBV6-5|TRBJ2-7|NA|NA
CASSSLAGEQYF
TGTGCCAGCAGTAGCTTAGCCGGGGAGCAGTACTTC
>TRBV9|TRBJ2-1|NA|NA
CASSVEGTTPGLLYEQFF
TGTGCCAGCAGCGTAGAAGGGACCACCCCTGGCCTTCTATATGAGCAGTTCTTC
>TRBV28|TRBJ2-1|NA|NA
CASSLEGYNEQFF
TGTGCCAGCAGTTTGGAGGGGTACAATGAGCAGTTCTTC
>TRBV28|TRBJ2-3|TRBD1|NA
CASSGDRGHGDTQYF
TGTGCCAGCAGTGGGGACAGGGGGCATGGAGATACGCAGTATTTT
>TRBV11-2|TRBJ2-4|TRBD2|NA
CASSLASGRRNIQYF
TGTGCCAGCAGCTTAGCTAGCGGGAGAAGAAACATTCAGTACTTC
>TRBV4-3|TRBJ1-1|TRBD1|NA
CASSQLGQGVDTEAFF
TGCGCCAGCAGCCAATTAGGACAGGGAGTAGACACTGAAGCTTTCTTT
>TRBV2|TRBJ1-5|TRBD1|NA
CASSVVGQGTYSNQPQHF
TGTGCCAGCAGTGTAGTAGGACAGGGGACCTATAGCAATCAGCCCCAGCATTTT
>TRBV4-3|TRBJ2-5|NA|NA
CASSQDSGEGALETQYF
TGCGCCAGCAGCCAAGATAGTGGGGAAGGGGCCCTAGAGACCCAGTACTTC
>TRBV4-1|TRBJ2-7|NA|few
CASSHGYAYEQYF
TGCGCCAGCAGCCACGGGTACGCCTACGAGCAGTACTTC
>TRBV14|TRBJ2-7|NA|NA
CASSQGQGWAYEQYF
TGTGCCAGCAGCCAAGGGCAGGGGTGGGCCTACGAGCAGTACTTC
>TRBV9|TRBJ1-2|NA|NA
CASSAAPGDYGYTF
TGTGCCAGCAGCGCCGCCCCAGGGGACTATGGCTACACCTTC
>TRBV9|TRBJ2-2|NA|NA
CASSQNTGELFF
TGTGCCAGCAGTCAGAACACCGGGGAGCTGTTTTTT
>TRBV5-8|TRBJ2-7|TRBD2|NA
CASSQGLASSYEQYF
TGTGCCAGCAGCCAGGGACTAGCGTCTTCCTACGAGCAGTACTTC
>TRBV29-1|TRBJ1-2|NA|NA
CSAIRVTNYGYTF
TGCAGCGCTATCAGGGTGACTAACTATGGCTACACCTTC
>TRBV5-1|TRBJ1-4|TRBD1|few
CASRPPGGEKLFF
TGCGCCAGCAGACCTCCAGGGGGAGAAAAACTGTTTTTT
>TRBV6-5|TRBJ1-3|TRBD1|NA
CASSYSTGFGNTIYF
TGTGCCAGCAGTTACTCGACAGGGTTCGGAAACACCATATATTTT
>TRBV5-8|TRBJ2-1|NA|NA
CASSPILGGGYNEQFF
TGTGCCAGCAGCCCCATTCTAGGAGGGGGCTACAATGAGCAGTTCTTC
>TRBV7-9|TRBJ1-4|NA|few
CASSTREGTTNEKLFF
TGTGCCAGCAGCACCCGGGAGGGGACAACTAATGAAAAACTGTTTTTT
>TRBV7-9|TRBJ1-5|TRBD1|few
CASSSEGQGNQPQHF
TGTGCCAGCAGCTCGGAAGGACAGGGCAATCAGCCCCAGCATTTT
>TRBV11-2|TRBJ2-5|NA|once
CASSSWDNQETQYF
TGTGCCAGCAGCTCCTGGGATAACCAAGAGACCCAGTACTTC
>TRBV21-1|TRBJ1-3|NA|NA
CASIPRVRENTIYF
TGTGCCAGCATCCCCAGGGTCAGGGAGAACACCATATATTTT
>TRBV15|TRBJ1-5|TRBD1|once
CATSRDQVSLDRADQPQHF
TGTGCCACCAGCAGAGATCAGGTATCCTTGGACAGGGCCGATCAGCCCCAGCATTTT
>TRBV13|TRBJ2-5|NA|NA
CASSQRLETQYF
TGTGCCAGCAGTCAGCGCTTAGAGACCCAGTACTTC
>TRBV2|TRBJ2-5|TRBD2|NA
CACRRAGGGEETQYF
TGTGCCTGCCGGAGGGCGGGAGGGGGAGAAGAGACCCAGTACTTC
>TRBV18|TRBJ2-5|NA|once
CASSPLTWTVGETQYF
TGTGCCAGCTCACCCCTCACCTGGACAGTGGGGGAGACCCAGTACTTC
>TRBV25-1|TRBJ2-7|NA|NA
CASSDWTPTYEQYF
TGTGCCAGCAGTGATTGGACACCGACCTACGAGCAGTACTTC
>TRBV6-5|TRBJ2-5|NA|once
CASSQGSGETQYF
TGTGCCAGCTCGCAGGGCTCGGGAGAGACCCAGTACTTC
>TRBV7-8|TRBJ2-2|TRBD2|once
CASSLGLAGGGTGELFF
TGTGCCAGCAGCTTAGGACTAGCGGGAGGAGGCACCGGGGAGCTGTTTTTT
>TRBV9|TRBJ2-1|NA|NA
CASSVVSLDEQFF
TGTGCCAGCAGCGTAGTGTCACTGGATGAGCAGTTCTTC
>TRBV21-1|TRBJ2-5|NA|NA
CASSKGASGGEETQYF
TGTGCCAGCAGCAAAGGTGCTAGCGGGGGTGAAGAGACCCAGTACTTC
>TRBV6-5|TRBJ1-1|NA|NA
CASSYSGWDTEAFF
TGTGCCAGCAGTTACTCGGGGTGGGACACTGAAGCTTTCTTT
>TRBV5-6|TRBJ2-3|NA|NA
CASSTGSATDTQYF
TGTGCCAGCAGCACGGGCAGCGCCACAGATACGCAGTATTTT
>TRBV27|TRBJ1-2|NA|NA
CASSPGGPNYGYTF
TGTGCCAGCAGTCCCGGGGGCCCTAACTATGGCTACACCTTC
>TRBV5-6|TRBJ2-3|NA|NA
CASSFGTFTDTQYF
TGTGCCAGCAGCTTCGGGACTTTCACAGATACGCAGTATTTT
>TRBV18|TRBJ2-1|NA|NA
CASSPEEHGKLAYNEQFF
TGTGCCAGCTCACCCGAAGAACACGGAAAGTTGGCCTACAATGAGCAGTTCTTC
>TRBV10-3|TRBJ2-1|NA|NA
CAISDGGNYNEQFF
TGTGCCATCAGTGATGGGGGAAACTACAATGAGCAGTTCTTC
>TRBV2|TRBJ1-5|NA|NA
CASSDPGWGFDNQPQHF
TGTGCCAGCAGTGACCCGGGGTGGGGGTTCGACAATCAGCCCCAGCATTTT
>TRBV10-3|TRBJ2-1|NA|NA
CAISESRGSSYNEQFF
TGTGCCATCAGTGAGTCTAGGGGGAGCTCCTACAATGAGCAGTTCTTC
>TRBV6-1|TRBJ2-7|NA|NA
CASRSSYEQYF
TGTGCCAGCCGGAGCTCCTACGAGCAGTACTTC
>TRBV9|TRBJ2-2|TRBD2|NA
CASSTVAGAVTGELFF
TGTGCCAGCAGCACCGTAGCGGGGGCGGTCACCGGGGAGCTGTTTTTT
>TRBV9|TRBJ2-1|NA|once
CASSVTSYNEQFF
TGTGCCAGCAGCGTAACTTCCTACAATGAGCAGTTCTTC
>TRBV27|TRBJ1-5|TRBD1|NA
CASSPSAGQINQPQHF
TGTGCCAGCAGCCCCAGTGCGGGACAGATCAATCAGCCCCAGCATTTT
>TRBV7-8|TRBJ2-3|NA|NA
CASSLTDTQYF
TGTGCCAGCAGCTTAACTGATACGCAGTATTTT
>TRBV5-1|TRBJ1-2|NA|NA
CASSLDSEYGYTF
TGCGCCAGCAGCTTAGACAGCGAATATGGCTACACCTTC
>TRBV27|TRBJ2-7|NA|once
CASSLTWFYEQYF
TGTGCCAGCAGTCTAACCTGGTTCTACGAGCAGTACTTC
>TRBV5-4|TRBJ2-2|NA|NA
CASSLGQAGELFF
TGTGCCAGCAGCTTGGGTCAAGCCGGGGAGCTGTTTTTT
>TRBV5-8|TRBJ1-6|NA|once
CASNGVLNNSPLHF
TGTGCCAGCAACGGGGTCTTAAATAATTCACCCCTCCACTTT
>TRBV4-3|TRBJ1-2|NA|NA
CASSQAVGNYGYTF
TGCGCCAGCAGCCAAGCGGTGGGAAACTATGGCTACACCTTC